The 13 T cell receptor beta chains below all came from one sample that was sequenced in a study of blood T cell repertoires in COVID-19. The protocol was immunoSEQ multiplex PCR, while the TCRdb copy is restricted to in-frame clones and leaves out a portion. Here the sample spans roughly 250,000 clones, roughly 80% being singletons. Sequencing was done on a sample of peripheral blood. All receptors derive from an elderly woman with active or convalescent COVID-19.

The rearrangement links TRBV21-1 to TRBJ2-3; TRBD2, the D gene given by the table, was not confirmed from the DNA. TRBV21-1 is noted as a pseudogene. The CDR3 consists of 19 residues. The CDR3 protein is CASSKKVSGLAKSTDTQYF. DNA of the CDR3: TGTGCCAGCAGCAAAAAAGTATCTGGACTAGCGAAAAGCACAGATACGCAGTATTTT.

The chain links TRBV5-1 to TRBJ2-5; TRBD2 matches at 7 bases. The CDR3 loop spans 15 amino acids. The V and J ends lost 0 bases and 5 bases, in that order; junction bases with no gene match: 7. Germline V lookup: CDR1 SGHRS, CDR2 YFSETQ. The CDR3, as DNA: TGCGCCAGCAGCTTGGCCGGGACTACCGGGGAGACCCAGTACTTC. Encoded protein: CASSLAGTTGETQYF.

The chain joins TRBV6-4 to TRBJ2-1, with D possibly being TRBD2 (6 bases). The CDR3 has 15 amino acids. Per the germline V gene, CDR1 is MRHNA and CDR2 is SNTAGT. Trimming took 0 bases from V and 6 from J, leaving 12 bases between them. The chain's CDR3 is CASSDSSGVGNEQFF. CDR3 coding DNA: TGTGCCAGCAGTGACTCGTCGGGGGTTGGCAATGAGCAGTTCTTC.

This sequence joins TRBV7-2 and TRBJ1-2; 8 bases are a match to TRBD1. The CDR3 has 15 amino acids. Germline V lookup: CDR1 SGHTA, CDR2 FQGNSA. The junction had 9 bases not matched to a gene; V was cut back by 5 bases and J by 4 bases. The CDR3 nucleotides read TGTGCCAGCAGCGGACAGGGTTATTTGGGCTATGGCTACACCTTC. Encoded protein: CASSGQGYLGYGYTF.

The rearrangement joins TRBV7-2 to TRBJ1-2; a possible D gene is TRBD1 (5 bases). V shed 3 bases and J shed 3 bases, with 8 bases lying between them. The CDR3 sequence is 13 residues long. In germline, CDR1 is SGHTA, CDR2 FQGNSA. This CDR3 reads CASSLARDYGYTF. CDR3 nucleotides: TGTGCCAGCAGCTTGGCCAGGGACTATGGCTACACCTTC.

The rearrangement uses TRBV28 and TRBJ2-3; 8 bases are a match to TRBD2. The CDR3 length is 16 residues. Germline V CDR1 and CDR2: MDHEN, SYDVKM. J gave up 3 bases and V 3 bases, and 8 bases lay outside the gene matches. Here the CDR3 reads CASSFSVERGTDTQYF. The CDR3 DNA reads TGTGCCAGCAGTTTTTCCGTGGAGCGGGGGACAGATACGCAGTATTTT.

The rearrangement uses TRBV6-1 and TRBJ2-1; a weak D match, TRBD1 (5 bases). The CDR3 extends over 17 amino acids. Trimming shortened V by 1 base and J by 2 bases, and 15 bases separated the two germline ends. The V gene's germline CDR1 is MNHNS and CDR2 SASEGT. In nucleotides, the CDR3 is TGTGCCAGCAGTGAAGTTGGGGCAGGGCTCCCCTACAATGAGCAGTTCTTC. It specifies CASSEVGAGLPYNEQFF.

The chain employs TRBV27 and TRBJ1-6; D not certain. V lost 0 bases, J lost 4 bases, and 7 bases lay in between. Germline-derived CDR1 and CDR2 are MNHEY and SMNVEV (reference sequence). CDR3 size: 15 residues. The CDR3 nucleotides read TGTGCCAGCAGTTTATCGGTACAGTATAATTCACCCCTCCACTTT. Its translation is CASSLSVQYNSPLHF.

The CDR3 is CASSLQAFSGNTIYF. CDR3 sequence (DNA): TGTGCCAGCAGTCTTCAGGCCTTTTCTGGAAACACCATATATTTT. The V call is TRBV27, the J call TRBJ1-3; D remains ambiguous. Per the germline V gene, CDR1 is MNHEY and CDR2 is SMNVEV (reference sequence). V was shortened by 5 bases and J by 1 base, with 12 bases between the two germline ends. CDR3 size: 15 residues.

J is TRBJ2-1 and V is TRBV5-1; 12 bases align to TRBD2. The CDR3 has 16 amino acids. CDR1 is SGHRS, CDR2 YFSETQ, per germline. The ends lost 3 bases at V and 9 bases at J; junction bases unmatched: 10. The CDR3 bases are TGCGCCAGCAGCTCCATACTAGCGGGGGGCCGGGGTGAGCAGTTCTTC. Translation: CASSSILAGGRGEQFF.

The rearrangement uses TRBV24-1 and TRBJ2-2; possibly TRBD2 for D (6 bases). This CDR3 spans 15 amino acids. V was pared by 3 bases and J by 4 bases, with 11 bases between. CDR1 and CDR2 (germline): KGHDR, SFDVKD. CDR3 DNA: TGTGCCACCAGTGATGCCGGGACTGTCACCGGGGAGCTGTTTTTT. Its translation is CATSDAGTVTGELFF.

The chain uses TRBV19 and TRBJ1-2, with TRBD1 identical over 9 bases. This CDR3 contains 14 residues. Germline V gene sequence: CDR1 LNHDA, CDR2 SQIVND (reference sequence). The junction had 11 bases not matched to a gene; V was cut back by 11 bases and J by 4 bases. The CDR3 DNA sequence: TGTGCCTCCGATCCGGGACAGGGTGCCTATGGCTACACCTTC. Translated, it gives CASDPGQGAYGYTF.

The chain is built from TRBV6-2 or TRBV6-3 and TRBJ2-7, with 13 bases aligning to TRBD2. The CDR3 is 16 residues long. V trimming: 6 bases; J trimming: 0 bases; junction bases outside the gene matches: 5. Germline V gives CDR1 MNHEY, CDR2 SVGEGT. The CDR3: CASSRTSGRPSYEQYF. The CDR3 nucleotides are TGTGCCAGCAGCCGGACTAGCGGGAGACCCTCCTACGAGCAGTACTTC.